This TCR beta chain derives from a study of blood T cell repertoires in COVID-19. Only a few counts were recorded for this clone. The J segment lost 4 bases and the V segment lost 3 bases, leaving 7 bases of the junction unmatched. Germline V CDR1 and CDR2: SGHNT, YYREEE (reference sequence). The CDR3 is made up of 16 amino acids. The data were produced by immunoSEQ multiplex PCR, yet TCRdb's version contains in-frame clones alone and is incomplete. The sample lists 310,000 or so clones, approximately 90% occurring once. Sequencing input: peripheral blood. The TCR comes from a woman between 45 and 60 years old with active or convalescent COVID-19. V and J are TRBV5-4 and TRBJ1-6; 7 nucleotides align to TRBD1. In DNA form, the CDR3 reads TGTGCCAGCAGCTCCGGGACAGAATCTTATAATTCACCCCTCCACTTT. Its protein is CASSSGTESYNSPLHF.